This T cell receptor (beta chain) stems from a study of blood T cell repertoires in COVID-19. Trimming shortened V by 2 bases and J by 2 bases, and 13 bases separated the two germline ends. The CDR3 loop spans 15 amino acids. CDR1 and CDR2 from the germline V gene are GTSNPN and SVGIG (reference sequence). Profiled with immunoSEQ multiplex PCR; TCRdb holds only in-frame clones, not every one. The sample holds about 380,000 clones, around nine tenths seen once. The sample comprised PBMCs or T cells enriched from blood (not recorded which). The TCR comes from a woman aged 18-35 years who had recovered from COVID-19. V is TRBV30 and J is TRBJ1-5; D possibly corresponds to TRBD1 (6 bases). Here the CDR3 reads CAWSLGAGGNQPQHF. As DNA, the CDR3 is TGTGCCTGGAGTCTGGGGGCTGGGGGCAATCAGCCCCAGCATTTT. Using reference TRBV30 and TRBJ1-5 for the parts outside the CDR3, the full variable domain is SQTIHQWPATLVQPVGSPLSLECTVEGTSNPNLYWYRQAAGRGLQLLFYSVGIGQISSEVPQNLSASRPQDRQFILSSKKLLLSDSGFYLCAWSLGAGGNQPQHFGDGTRLSIL.